The present T cell receptor beta chain was sequenced within a study of blood T cell repertoires in COVID-19. In the authors' methods: Amplified reference gene primers provided the basis for estimating nucleated cell counts. The table came from immunoSEQ multiplex PCR; TCRdb's copy has only in-frame clones and leaves some out. V and J calls and clone size are copied from that table; D and trimming were computed from the DNA. The table has fewer than 150,000 clones, roughly 86% seen once. This clone was observed a handful of times. The germline gives CDR1 MNHEY, CDR2 SMNVEV (reference sequence). The CDR3 sequence is 17 residues long. The ends were cut back, 5 bases at V and 4 bases at J, with 18 bases in the middle.

The sequencing input was peripheral blood. The clonotype was recovered from a human donor in a cohort sampled during active COVID-19. The chain combines TRBV27 with TRBJ1-6; possible D gene TRBD1, 6 bases. CDR3 DNA sequence: TGTGCCAGCAGTGCATCCTGGGCAGGACAGTATAATTCACCCCTCCACTTT. Amino acid sequence: CASSASWAGQYNSPLHF.